Each of the 15 T cell receptor beta chains below was sequenced from the same sample in a study of Ad26.COV2.S vaccination and SARS-CoV-2 variants. Clones were read by immunoSEQ multiplex PCR, and TCRdb kept only the in-frame ones, dropping some. The data show about 350,000 clones, 80% to 90% seen once. Described treatment: over 15 received Ad26.COV2.S at low or high dose, single or two shots; 5 received placebo; per-sample allocation not given. Collection of the samples took place on day 63 after the first injection of vaccine or placebo. The sample consisted of peripheral blood, taken in a trial of Ad26.COV2.S vaccine versus placebo. These TCRs come from a person aged 18-65 years who received the Ad26.COV2.S COVID-19 vaccine or a placebo.

The chain has TRBV5-4 and TRBJ2-2; D possibly corresponds to TRBD2 (5 bases). CDR1 SGHNT and CDR2 YYREEE come from the germline V gene (reference sequence). This CDR3 comprises 16 residues. The germline V and J ends were trimmed by 0 bases and 4 bases, with 13 bases remaining between them. CDR3 region: CASSLGAQAGTGELFF. In DNA form, the CDR3 reads TGTGCCAGCAGCTTGGGAGCTCAGGCGGGCACCGGGGAGCTGTTTTTT.

The genes are TRBV7-6 and TRBJ2-5, with D tentatively TRBD2 (6 bases). CDR1 is SGHVS, CDR2 FNYEAQ, per germline. The CDR3 has 16 residues. V shed 2 bases and J shed 4 bases, with 17 bases lying between them. The CDR3: CASSLLGPGVGETQYF. In DNA form, the CDR3 reads TGTGCCAGCAGCTTATTAGGGCCGGGAGTCGGAGAGACCCAGTACTTC.

This clone is a singleton in its sample. The chain combines TRBV6-5 with TRBJ1-2; D gene uncertain. With 2 bases removed from V and 3 bases from J, the gap between germline ends came to 16 bases. The CDR3 has 16 amino acids. Germline lookup yields CDR1 MNHEY and CDR2 SVGAGI. Here the CDR3 DNA reads TGTGCCAGCAGTTACGACGTAACTACCGCTCACTATGGCTACACCTTC. The encoded protein is CASSYDVTTAHYGYTF.

In this sample, this clone turned up once. The chain couples TRBV4-1 to TRBJ2-3; 14 bases line up with TRBD2. The CDR3 sequence is 16 residues long. The V and J ends lost 4 bases and 5 bases, in that order; junction bases with no gene match: 5. Germline V gene sequence: CDR1 MGHRA, CDR2 YSYEKL. CDR3 in amino acids: CASSPLGTSGRDTQYF. CDR3 DNA sequence: TGCGCCAGCAGCCCCCTAGGGACTAGCGGGAGAGATACGCAGTATTTT.

V gene TRBV4-3 combines with J gene TRBJ2-1; 8 nucleotides line up with TRBD2. Losses at the gene ends were 4 bases for V and 6 bases for J; bases not matched to a gene: 11. This CDR3 is built from 16 residues. Germline CDR1 reads LGHNA; CDR2 reads YSLEER. As DNA, the CDR3 is TGCGCCAGCAGCCTCGCTCCGAACGGGAGGGCCAATGAGCAGTTCTTC. Protein sequence: CASSLAPNGRANEQFF.

V gene TRBV10-1 combines with J gene TRBJ1-2; D gene uncertain. The CDR3 consists of 13 residues. V was shortened by 2 bases and J by 2 bases, with 6 bases between the two germline ends. Germline V CDR1 and CDR2: WNHNN, SYGVQD (reference sequence). The CDR3 DNA reads TGCGCCAGCAGTGAGACACCCAACTATGGCTACACCTTC. It codes for CASSETPNYGYTF.

J is TRBJ1-2 and V is TRBV27, with D possibly being TRBD1 (5 bases). This CDR3 has 16 residues. Trimming removed 0 bases from V and 4 bases from J, with 15 bases in between. Per germline, CDR1 MNHEY and CDR2 SMNVEV (reference sequence). CDR3 amino acids: CASSLSGGAPSYGYTF. CDR3 coding DNA: TGTGCCAGCAGTTTATCGGGAGGGGCCCCTTCCTATGGCTACACCTTC.

The chain combines TRBV6-5 with TRBJ1-2; D uncertain. Between the trimmed V and J ends, which lost 2 bases and 7 bases, there was a span of 11 bases. The CDR3 is 13 residues long. Germline CDR1 MNHEY, CDR2 SVGAGI. For the CDR3, the DNA is TGTGCCAGCAGTTACGGGATTCAGAGTGGCTACACCTTC. Protein sequence: CASSYGIQSGYTF.

V usage is TRBV28 and J usage is TRBJ2-1; D remains ambiguous. There are 15 residues in the CDR3. The germline V gene encodes CDR1 MDHEN and CDR2 SYDVKM. Deletions cut 5 bases from V and 0 bases from J, with 11 bases between. CDR3 protein: CASSLDKVSYNEQFF. The CDR3 nucleotides are TGTGCCAGCAGTCTAGACAAAGTCTCCTACAATGAGCAGTTCTTC.

V and J are TRBV12-3 or TRBV12-4 and TRBJ2-7, with D unresolved. V lost 8 bases and J lost 0, with 8 bases in between. The CDR3 spans 12 residues. The CDR3 DNA follows: TGTGCCAGCGGTCGGATCTCCTACGAGCAGTACTTC. Protein: CASGRISYEQYF.

J is TRBJ1-1 and V is TRBV6-5; possible D gene TRBD1, 6 bases. Germline loops: CDR1 MNHEY, CDR2 SVGAGI. The CDR3 spans 13 residues. The V end was cut by 10 bases, the J end by 5 bases, with 17 bases between. In DNA, the CDR3 is TGTGCCACCCGCGGAGGGGGTGGAACTGAAGCTTTCTTT. This codes for CATRGGGGTEAFF.

This chain joins TRBV6-5 and TRBJ1-6, with D uncertain. V was pared by 2 bases and J by 8 bases, with 4 bases between. Germline V gives CDR1 MNHEY, CDR2 SVGAGI. The CDR3 contains 12 residues. CDR3 bases: TGTGCCAGCAGTTACCAGGATTCACCCCTCCACTTT. Residues: CASSYQDSPLHF.

CDR3 sequence (DNA): TGTGCCAGCAGCCCCGACGCCGGTACGCAGTATTTT. Encoded protein: CASSPDAGTQYF. This chain joins TRBV7-9 and TRBJ2-3, with no clear D. The V end was cut by 5 bases, the J end by 8 bases, with 11 bases between. Per germline, CDR1 SEHNR and CDR2 FQNEAQ (reference sequence). The CDR3 runs to 12 residues. The full variable domain, its missing parts supplied by reference TRBV7-9 and TRBJ2-3, is DTGVSQNPRHKITKRGQNVTFRCDPISEHNRLYWYRQTLGQGPEFLTYFQNEAQLEKSRLLSDRFSAERPKGSFSTLEIQRTEQGDSAMYLCASSPDAGTQYFGPGTRLTVL.

V usage is TRBV14 and J usage is TRBJ1-2, with D possibly matching TRBD1 (5 bases). The CDR3 totals 14 residues. The germline V gene encodes CDR1 SGHDN and CDR2 FVKESK. Trimming cost V 1 base and J 3 bases, with 9 bases left between them. DNA of the CDR3: TGTGCCAGCAGCCAAGGGGGGACGTACTATGGCTACACCTTC. As protein: CASSQGGTYYGYTF.

The chain links TRBV6-2 or TRBV6-3 to TRBJ1-5, with a possible D match to TRBD1 (6 bases). The V end was cut by 1 base, the J end by 7 bases, with 11 bases between. The germline V gene has CDR1 MNHEY and CDR2 SVGEGT. The CDR3 is made up of 14 amino acids. CDR3 coding DNA: TGTGCCAGCAGTTACTTAGGGGGAGCACAGCCCCAGCATTTT. Amino acid sequence: CASSYLGGAQPQHF.